This TCR beta chain appears in the sequencing data of a study of long-term antiretroviral therapy in people with HIV. Study-level information: The earliest samples predate the 2015 immediate-ART recommendation by about a decade.

Survey-level resolution applied to immunoSEQ assay v3.0. Produced via immunoSEQ multiplex PCR; TCRdb's table is partial and in-frame only. Among under 30,000 clones listed, about nine tenths were seen once. Germline loops: CDR1 SQVTM, CDR2 ANQGSEA. The CDR3 loop spans 11 amino acids. V dropped 6 bases and J dropped 10 bases, with 15 bases sitting between them. Before they underwent DNA extraction, samples held about 0.95-10 million cryopreserved PBMC. This specimen consisted of unsorted PBMCs, obtained about 5 years before starting antiretroviral therapy. J is TRBJ1-1 and V is TRBV29-1; no clear D gene. The sequence derives from a man in his forties or fifties with HIV. CDR3 coding DNA: TGCAGCGTGAAAGTTCGTTTGAGAGCTTTCTTT. As protein: CSVKVRLRAFF. The whole variable domain, filled in from reference TRBV29-1 and TRBJ1-1, reads SAVISQKPSRDICQRGTSLTIQCQVDSQVTMMFWYRQQPGQSLTLIATANQGSEATYESGFVIDKFPISRPNLTFSTLTVSNMSPEDSSIYLCSVKVRLRAFFGQGTRLTVV.